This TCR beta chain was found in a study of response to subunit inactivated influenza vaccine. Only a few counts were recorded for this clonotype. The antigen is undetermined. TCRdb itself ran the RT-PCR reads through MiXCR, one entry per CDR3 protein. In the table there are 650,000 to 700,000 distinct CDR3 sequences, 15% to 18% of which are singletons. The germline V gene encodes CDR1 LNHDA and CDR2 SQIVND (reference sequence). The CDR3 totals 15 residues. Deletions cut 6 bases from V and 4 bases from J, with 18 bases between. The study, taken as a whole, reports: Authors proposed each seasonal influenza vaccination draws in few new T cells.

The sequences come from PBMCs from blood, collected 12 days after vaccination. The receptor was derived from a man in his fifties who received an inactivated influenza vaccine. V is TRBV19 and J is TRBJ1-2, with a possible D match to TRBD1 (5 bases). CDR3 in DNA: TGTGCCAGTAGGGAGGGATCGGGACTCAGCTATGGCTACACCTTC. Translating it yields CASREGSGLSYGYTF.